Shown below are 28 T cell receptor beta chains from a single sample sequenced in a study of response to subunit inactivated influenza vaccine. From the RT-PCR reads, TCRdb called clonotypes with MiXCR, one entry per CDR3 protein. The table has around 750,000 distinct CDR3 sequences, about 20% seen once. Sequenced material: PBMCs from blood, taken 5 to 6 days after vaccination. The source is a man aged 45-65 years who received an inactivated influenza vaccine.

This clonotype was observed at least ten times. V gene TRBV20-1 combines with J gene TRBJ2-5; TRBD2 agrees at 10 bases. This CDR3 has 13 amino acids. CDR1 and CDR2 (germline): DFQATT, SNEGSKA (reference sequence). The V and J ends lost 6 bases and 5 bases, in that order; junction bases with no gene match: 6. Here the CDR3 DNA reads TGCAGTGCACGAAGCGGGAGGGATGAGACCCAGTACTTC. Translation gives CSARSGRDETQYF.

The V gene is TRBV12-3 or TRBV12-4, the J gene TRBJ1-4, with TRBD1 as a possible D gene (6 bases). Trimming left V 5 bases short and J 5 bases short, with 21 bases between. The CDR3 consists of 17 residues. CDR3 in DNA: TGTGCCAGCAGTCCTTTCCGGGATCTCACAGGGAATGAAAAACTGTTTTTT. Its translation: CASSPFRDLTGNEKLFF.

The CDR3 DNA sequence: TGTGCCACCGAACGGGAGGAAAAGTACACCGGGGAGCTGTTTTTT. Translation gives CATEREEKYTGELFF. V gene TRBV6-1 combines with J gene TRBJ2-2; TRBD2 matches 7 bases. V was pared by 10 bases and J by 3 bases, with 11 bases of the junction left unmatched. Germline lookup yields CDR1 MNHNS and CDR2 SASEGT. The CDR3 extends over 15 amino acids.

The table lists this clonotype with many counts. This chain uses TRBV12-3 or TRBV12-4 with TRBJ1-6, with 9 bases identical to TRBD1. J lost 6 bases, V lost 6 bases, and 3 bases had no gene match. The CDR3 sequence is 14 residues long. The CDR3 sequence is CASSWDRVNSPLHF. The CDR3 DNA reads TGTGCCAGCAGCTGGGACAGGGTTAATTCACCCCTCCACTTT.

The chain uses TRBV4-1 and TRBJ1-5; tentatively, D is TRBD1 (5 bases). V lost 2 bases and J 1 base, leaving 9 bases between the germline ends. Germline V gives CDR1 MGHRA, CDR2 YSYEKL. This CDR3 region has 15 residues. The CDR3 DNA reads TGCGCCAGCAGCCAAAGCGGGGCCAGCAATCAGCCCCAGCATTTT. This codes for CASSQSGASNQPQHF.

V is TRBV15 and J is TRBJ2-1; D is possibly TRBD1 (5 bases). The CDR3 sequence is 14 residues long. Between the trimmed V and J ends, which lost 2 bases and 4 bases, there was a span of 9 bases. CDR1 is LNHNV and CDR2 is YYDKDF in the germline V gene (reference sequence). The CDR3 sequence is CATSRTQEYNEQFF. DNA for the CDR3: TGTGCCACCAGCAGAACACAGGAGTACAATGAGCAGTTCTTC. Full variable domain (remainder filled in from reference TRBV15 and TRBJ2-1): DAMVIQNPRYQVTQFGKPVTLSCSQTLNHNVMYWYQQKSSQAPKLLFHYYDKDFNNEADTPDNFQSRRPNTSFCFLDIRSPGLGDTAMYLCATSRTQEYNEQFFGPGTRLTVL.

V usage is TRBV14 and J usage is TRBJ2-5, with D perhaps TRBD1 or TRBD2 (5 bases each). V lost 0 bases, J lost 2 bases, and 10 bases lay in between. The CDR3 runs to 15 residues. CDR1 SGHDN and CDR2 FVKESK come from the germline V gene. This chain's CDR3 is CASSQEGPTQETQYF. The CDR3 coding sequence is TGTGCCAGCAGCCAAGAGGGACCAACACAAGAGACCCAGTACTTC.

The V call is TRBV7-2, the J call TRBJ2-1; D might be TRBD2 (5 bases). CDR1 is SGHTA, CDR2 FQGNSA, per germline. CDR3 length: 16 residues. Deletions cut 1 base from V and 4 bases from J, with 14 bases between. The CDR3 reads CASSLDLGRRYNEQFF. In nucleotides, the CDR3 is TGTGCCAGCAGCTTAGACCTAGGTCGGAGGTACAATGAGCAGTTCTTC. Full variable domain (remainder filled in from reference TRBV7-2 and TRBJ2-1): GAGVSQSPSNKVTEKGKDVELRCDPISGHTALYWYRQSLGQGLEFLIYFQGNSAPDKSGLPSDRFSAERTGGSVSTLTIQRTQQEDSAVYLCASSLDLGRRYNEQFFGPGTRLTVL.

This clonotype has a handful of counts. The chain uses TRBV4-3 and TRBJ2-3, with D maybe TRBD1 (6 bases). CDR3 length equals 16 residues. The V end lost 0 bases, the J end lost 2 bases, and 12 bases lay between the germline ends. Germline V gene sequence: CDR1 LGHNA, CDR2 YSLEER. CDR3 in DNA: TGCGCCAGCAGCCAAGAAGGAGCAGGGGTCACAGATACGCAGTATTTT. Translated: CASSQEGAGVTDTQYF.

The chain links TRBV12-3 or TRBV12-4 to TRBJ2-1; D is unclear. The CDR3 contains 16 residues. V lost 1 base and J 6 bases, leaving 16 bases between the germline ends. The CDR3 nucleotides are TGTGCCAGCAGTTTAGATGAAAGATATCTGGGCAATGAGCAGTTCTTC. Residues: CASSLDERYLGNEQFF.

The chain recombines TRBV4-2 with TRBJ2-1; 7 bases align to TRBD2. The germline V gene has CDR1 LGHNA and CDR2 YNFKEQ. The junction had 12 bases not matched to a gene; V was cut back by 0 bases and J by 1 base. There are 19 residues in the CDR3. This chain's CDR3 is CASSQDPGEGLVSYNEQFF. The CDR3 coding sequence is TGTGCCAGCAGCCAAGATCCGGGGGAGGGCCTGGTGTCCTACAATGAGCAGTTCTTC.

In this sample, this clonotype turned up a few times. V is TRBV7-9 and J is TRBJ2-1; D is possibly TRBD1 (6 bases). Germline CDR1 reads SEHNR; CDR2 reads FQNEAQ (reference sequence). The CDR3 contains 14 residues. V was cut by 5 bases and J by 6 bases, with 14 bases left in between. The CDR3 spells CASSPRGTPNEQFF. CDR3 nucleotide sequence: TGTGCCAGCAGCCCTAGGGGGACCCCCAATGAGCAGTTCTTC.

This sequence joins TRBV5-1 and TRBJ1-1; unclear D gene. V was pared by 5 bases and J by 1 base, with 15 bases between. The CDR3 is made up of 15 amino acids. Germline V gives CDR1 SGHRS, CDR2 YFSETQ. CDR3 sequence: CASRVTPDSNTEAFF. DNA of the CDR3: TGCGCCAGCAGAGTTACCCCGGACTCGAACACTGAAGCTTTCTTT.

The chain recombines TRBV20-1 with TRBJ2-7; 7 bases are shared with TRBD1. This CDR3 is built from 15 residues. Per germline, CDR1 DFQATT and CDR2 SNEGSKA (reference sequence). J lost 3 bases, V lost 6 bases, and 14 bases had no gene match. The CDR3 spells CSAIGADRVSYEQYF. The CDR3 DNA reads as TGCAGTGCCATAGGGGCCGACAGGGTTAGCTACGAGCAGTACTTC.

The genes are TRBV19 and TRBJ2-3; D is uncertain. CDR1 and CDR2 (germline): LNHDA, SQIVND (reference sequence). V lost 6 bases to trimming and J lost 3 bases, with 16 bases between them. The length of the CDR3 is 15 residues. The DNA for the CDR3 is TGTGCCAGTAGCGGGCTGGATCCCGTGACAGATACGCAGTATTTT. Protein sequence: CASSGLDPVTDTQYF.

This clonotype has just a few counts. DNA for the CDR3: TGTGCCAGCAGTTTGTCGGGGGGGACCACTGAAGCTTTCTTT. Encoded protein: CASSLSGGTTEAFF. V and J are TRBV12-3 or TRBV12-4 and TRBJ1-1; TRBD1 is a possible D gene (5 bases). This CDR3 region has 14 residues. Trimming took off 3 bases at V and 4 bases at J, with 12 bases between the two ends.

The chain is built from TRBV12-3 or TRBV12-4 and TRBJ2-1; a possible D gene is TRBD2 (5 bases). V shed 2 bases and J shed 12 bases, with 11 bases lying between them. This CDR3 is built from 12 residues. This chain's CDR3 is CASSLLVGGQFF. The CDR3, as DNA: TGTGCCAGCAGTTTATTGGTCGGAGGGCAGTTCTTC.

This clonotype was found many times. The rearrangement joins TRBV28 to TRBJ2-1; TRBD2 agrees at 11 bases. The V segment lost 2 bases and the J segment 7 bases; nucleotides outside the gene matches: 4. Germline V lookup: CDR1 MDHEN, CDR2 SYDVKM. The CDR3 loop spans 15 amino acids. This CDR3 reads CASSLMLAGGNEQFF. The CDR3 coding sequence is TGTGCCAGCAGTTTAATGCTAGCGGGAGGTAATGAGCAGTTCTTC.

This clonotype was picked up many times. The chain links TRBV29-1 to TRBJ2-3, with 10 bases identical to TRBD1. The CDR3 is 16 amino acids. After removal of 0 bases from V and 4 bases from J, the junction contained 7 bases not matched to a gene. Germline V gene lookup returns CDR1 SQVTM and CDR2 ANQGSEA. CDR3 in amino acids: CSVEELGTGVSDTQYF. The CDR3 DNA sequence: TGCAGCGTTGAAGAGTTGGGGACAGGGGTTTCAGATACGCAGTATTTT.

The chain joins TRBV6-5 to TRBJ2-4; D is uncertain. CDR3 length: 15 residues. CDR1 and CDR2 (germline): MNHEY, SVGAGI. Trimming took off 4 bases at V and 0 bases at J, with 10 bases between the two ends. The DNA for the CDR3 is TGTGCCAGCAGTTCTCTAAGGGCAGCCAAAAACATTCAGTACTTC. Amino acids: CASSSLRAAKNIQYF.

This clonotype came up once. One end of the junction does not line up with germline, which may come from a read error. The J gene is TRBJ2-7, the V gene TRBV20-1, with 13 bases aligning to TRBD2. Germline V gene sequence: CDR1 DFQATT, CDR2 SNEGSKA (reference sequence). The length of the CDR3 is 16 residues. As DNA, the CDR3 is TGCTGTGCTTCGACTAGCGGGGGGCCTTCCTTGTACGAGCAGTACTTC. Protein: CCASTSGGPSLYEQYF.

This chain links TRBV18 with TRBJ1-5; TRBD1 agrees at 7 bases. CDR1 KGHSH and CDR2 LQKENI come from the germline V gene. The length of the CDR3 is 15 residues. V trimming: 4 bases; J trimming: 5 bases; junction bases outside the gene matches: 8. The CDR3 protein is CASSRDRVGDQPQHF. The CDR3, as DNA: TGTGCCAGCTCACGCGACAGGGTCGGGGATCAGCCCCAGCATTTT.

This clonotype was seen a few times. This rearrangement joins TRBV6-5 to TRBJ2-6; D may be TRBD1 (5 bases). This CDR3 region has 15 residues. V was clipped by 5 bases and J by 1 base, with 9 bases between them. In germline, CDR1 is MNHEY, CDR2 SVGAGI. The chain's CDR3 is CASSIQDSGANVLTF. The DNA for the CDR3 is TGTGCCAGCAGTATACAGGATTCTGGGGCCAACGTCCTGACTTTC.

This clonotype was recorded at least ten times. The chain uses TRBV7-9 and TRBJ2-1; 12 nucleotides align to TRBD2. This CDR3 has 15 residues. The trim removed 3 bases at V and 6 bases at J, leaving 3 bases unmatched. Germline loops: CDR1 SEHNR, CDR2 FQNEAQ (reference sequence). The CDR3 DNA reads TGTGCCAGCAGCTTCACTAGCGGGGGGCTCAATGAGCAGTTCTTC. Amino acids: CASSFTSGGLNEQFF.

The J gene is TRBJ2-1, the V gene TRBV12-3 or TRBV12-4, with D uncertain. CDR3 length equals 15 residues. Trimming left V 2 bases short and J 12 bases short, with 20 bases between. The CDR3 reads CASSLSGGPEERQFF. The CDR3 DNA reads TGTGCCAGCAGTTTATCCGGCGGACCCGAGGAGAGGCAGTTCTTC.

The chain employs TRBV7-2 and TRBJ1-5; no clear D gene. Trimming took off 2 bases at V and 6 bases at J, with 8 bases between the two ends. Germline V CDR1 and CDR2: SGHTA, FQGNSA. The CDR3 spans 13 residues. The chain's CDR3 is CASSLSAPQPQHF. DNA for the CDR3: TGTGCCAGCAGCTTATCAGCCCCTCAGCCCCAGCATTTT.

CDR3 in DNA: TGTGCCAGCAGCCAAGAAGATGGTTCCTACGAGCAGTACTTC. Amino acid sequence: CASSQEDGSYEQYF. V gene TRBV3-1 combines with J gene TRBJ2-7; no reliable D call. This CDR3 has 14 amino acids. CDR1 is LGHDT, CDR2 YNNKEL, per germline (reference sequence). Trimming stripped 0 bases from V and 1 base from J, with 7 bases between.

The rearrangement links TRBV20-1 to TRBJ1-4; 7 bases map to TRBD1. J gave up 3 bases and V 7 bases, and 8 bases lay outside the gene matches. Germline assignment: CDR1 DFQATT and CDR2 SNEGSKA (reference sequence). This CDR3 contains 14 residues. The CDR3 region has the DNA TGCAGTGTTTCGAAAGGGACAGCTAATGAAAAACTGTTTTTT. Translated: CSVSKGTANEKLFF.